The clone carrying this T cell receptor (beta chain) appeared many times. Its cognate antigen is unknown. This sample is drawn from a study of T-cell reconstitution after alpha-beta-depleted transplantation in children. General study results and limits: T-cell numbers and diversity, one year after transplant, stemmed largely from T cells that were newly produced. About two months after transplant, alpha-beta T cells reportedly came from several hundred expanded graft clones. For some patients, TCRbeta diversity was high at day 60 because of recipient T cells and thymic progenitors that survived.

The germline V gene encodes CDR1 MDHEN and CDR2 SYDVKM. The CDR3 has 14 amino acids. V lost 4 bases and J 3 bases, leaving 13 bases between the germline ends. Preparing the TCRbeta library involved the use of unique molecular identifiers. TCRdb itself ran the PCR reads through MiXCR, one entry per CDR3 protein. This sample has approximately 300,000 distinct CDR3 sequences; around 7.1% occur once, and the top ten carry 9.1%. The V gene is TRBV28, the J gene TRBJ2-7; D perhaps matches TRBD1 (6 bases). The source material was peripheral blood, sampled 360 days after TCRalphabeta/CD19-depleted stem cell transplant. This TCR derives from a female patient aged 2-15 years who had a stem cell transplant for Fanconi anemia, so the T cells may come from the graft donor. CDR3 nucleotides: TGTGCCAGCAGTTCTCGGACAGCAATCTACGAGCAGTACGTC. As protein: CASSSRTAIYEQYV.